This TCR beta chain was identified during a study of T-cell memory formation after mild COVID-19. Study details: Clusters of TCRs were largely donor specific.

Study-wide results and caveats: Clones that got smaller from day 15 to 85 had even CD4/CD8, while clones growing later tipped toward CD4+. Unconfirmed was the SARS-CoV-2 specificity of second-wave clones that peaked on day 37.

V lost 2 bases, J lost 2 bases, and 10 bases lay in between. The CDR3 runs to 14 residues. Germline V CDR1 and CDR2: MGHRA, YSYEKL. A remark on this clonotype: What it binds is not known.

TCRdb recomputed calls from the 5' RACE reads with MiXCR, one row per CDR3 protein. The sample lists hundreds of thousands of distinct CDR3 sequences, around a sixth occurring once. The V gene is TRBV4-1, the J gene TRBJ2-7; D is uncertain. The TCR was taken from an adult woman who had mild COVID-19 (a few samples of this study predate the infection). Cell type and time point are not known. Material: PBMCs or a T cell subset sorted from them (not recorded which). The CDR3 sequence is CASSQLGKPYEQYF. The CDR3 DNA reads as TGCGCCAGCAGCCAATTAGGGAAGCCCTACGAGCAGTACTTC.